This TCR beta chain emerged from a study of CD8+CD57+ T cells in acquired aplastic anemia. Study details: Sorted CD4+ and CD8+ cell DNA averaged about 3 ug. As sequenced from healthy donors, CD4+ cells averaged around 11 million reads. Findings and caveats of the study: Roughly 27 shared CD8+ CDR3s appeared highly expressed within patients' immunodominant clones.

The CDR3 is 18 residues long, ends included. Germline-derived CDR1 and CDR2 are KGHDR and SFDVKD. CDR3 and TCR beta VDJ profiling relied on genomic DNA as the template. TCRdb re-called the reads with MiXCR, one entry per CDR3 protein. The sample has 350,000 to 450,000 distinct CDR3 sequences, 65% to 80% seen once; the top ten hold 4%. For this clonotype: The antigen is not known. Because the CDR3's place on the DNA is in doubt, the DNA is left out and the CDR3 is given as listed by TCRdb.

The specimen sequenced was sorted CD4+, CD8+, or CD8+CD57+ T cells (not recorded which) from PBMCs. This chain connects TRBV24-1 to TRBJ2-3; the table gives TRBD1 as D, unverified against the DNA. The clonotype was recovered from a human donor in good health, serving as a control. The CDR3 is CATSDLRGYTFGSGTRLF.